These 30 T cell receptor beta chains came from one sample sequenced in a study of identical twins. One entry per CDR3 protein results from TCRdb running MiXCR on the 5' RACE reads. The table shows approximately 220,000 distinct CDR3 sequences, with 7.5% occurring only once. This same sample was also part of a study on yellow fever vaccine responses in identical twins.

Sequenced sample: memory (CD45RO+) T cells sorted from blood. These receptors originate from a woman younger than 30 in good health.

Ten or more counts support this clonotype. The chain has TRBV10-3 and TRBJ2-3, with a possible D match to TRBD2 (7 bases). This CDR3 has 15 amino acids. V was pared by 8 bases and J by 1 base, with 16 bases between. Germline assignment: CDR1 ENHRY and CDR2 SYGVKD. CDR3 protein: CAIARGGEGTDTQYF. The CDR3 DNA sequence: TGTGCCATCGCCCGAGGGGGGGAGGGCACAGATACGCAGTATTTT.

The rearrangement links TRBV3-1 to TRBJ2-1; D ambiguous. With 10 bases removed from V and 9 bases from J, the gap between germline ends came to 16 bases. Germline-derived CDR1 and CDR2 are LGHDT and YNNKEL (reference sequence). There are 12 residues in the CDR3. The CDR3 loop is CATGISKGEQFF. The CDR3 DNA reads TGTGCCACCGGTATATCGAAGGGTGAGCAGTTCTTC.

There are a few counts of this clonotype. Here the CDR3 DNA reads TGCAGTGCTAGTGCCAGAGAGCTTGAGCAGTTCTTC. It is translated as CSASARELEQFF. The chain has TRBV20-1 and TRBJ2-1, with D hard to call. Germline V gene data show CDR1 as DFQATT and CDR2 as SNEGSKA (reference sequence). V lost 3 bases and J lost 9, with 12 bases in between. This CDR3 contains 12 residues.

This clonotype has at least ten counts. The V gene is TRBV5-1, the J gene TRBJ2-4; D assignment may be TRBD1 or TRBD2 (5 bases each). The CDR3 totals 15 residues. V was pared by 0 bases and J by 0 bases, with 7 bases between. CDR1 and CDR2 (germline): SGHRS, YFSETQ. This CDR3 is CASSLGGVAKNIQYF. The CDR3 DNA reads TGCGCCAGCAGCTTGGGAGGGGTAGCCAAAAACATTCAGTACTTC.

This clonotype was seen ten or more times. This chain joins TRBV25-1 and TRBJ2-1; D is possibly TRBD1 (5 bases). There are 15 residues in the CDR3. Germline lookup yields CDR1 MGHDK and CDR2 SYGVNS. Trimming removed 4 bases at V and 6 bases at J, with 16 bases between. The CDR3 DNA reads TGTGCCAGCAGTGCGACCGGTAGGGGCTTCAATGAGCAGTTCTTC. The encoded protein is CASSATGRGFNEQFF.

The CDR3 sequence is CASSLIGQGANTGELFF. The DNA for the CDR3 is TGTGCCAGCAGCTTAATCGGACAGGGGGCGAACACCGGGGAGCTGTTTTTT. J is TRBJ2-2 and V is TRBV7-8, with 10 bases identical to TRBD1. The ends lost 2 bases at V and 0 bases at J; junction bases unmatched: 3. There are 17 residues in the CDR3. The V gene's germline CDR1 is SGHVS and CDR2 FQNEAQ.

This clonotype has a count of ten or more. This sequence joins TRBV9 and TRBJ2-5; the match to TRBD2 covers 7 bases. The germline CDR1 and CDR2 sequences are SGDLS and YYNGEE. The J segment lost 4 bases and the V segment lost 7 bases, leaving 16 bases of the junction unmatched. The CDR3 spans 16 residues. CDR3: CASAPFAGGSAETQYF. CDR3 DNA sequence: TGTGCCAGCGCCCCTTTTGCCGGCGGGAGTGCAGAGACCCAGTACTTC.

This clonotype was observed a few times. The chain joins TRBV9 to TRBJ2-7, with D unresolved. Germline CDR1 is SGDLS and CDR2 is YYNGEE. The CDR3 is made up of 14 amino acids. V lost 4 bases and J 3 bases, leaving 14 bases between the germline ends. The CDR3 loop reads CASSPSPSDYEQYF. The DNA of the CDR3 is TGTGCCAGCAGCCCTTCCCCCAGCGACTACGAGCAGTACTTC.

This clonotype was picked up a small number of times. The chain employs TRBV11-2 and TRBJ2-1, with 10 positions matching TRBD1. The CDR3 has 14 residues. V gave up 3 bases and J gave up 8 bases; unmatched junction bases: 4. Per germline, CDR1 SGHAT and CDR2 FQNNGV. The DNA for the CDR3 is TGTGCCAGCAGCTTCGACAGGGGGCCGGATGAGCAGTTCTTC. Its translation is CASSFDRGPDEQFF.

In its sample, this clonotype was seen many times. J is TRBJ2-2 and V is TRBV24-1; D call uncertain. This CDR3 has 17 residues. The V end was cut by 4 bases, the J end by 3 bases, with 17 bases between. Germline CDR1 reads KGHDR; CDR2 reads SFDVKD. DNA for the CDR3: TGTGCCACCAGTGACCCAACTAAGAGGCCCTACACCGGGGAGCTGTTTTTT. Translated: CATSDPTKRPYTGELFF.

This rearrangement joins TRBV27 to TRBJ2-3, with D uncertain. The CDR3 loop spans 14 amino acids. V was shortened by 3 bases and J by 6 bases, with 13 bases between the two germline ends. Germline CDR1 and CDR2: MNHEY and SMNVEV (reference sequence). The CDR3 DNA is TGTGCCAGCAGTTTCGCCGGCCCCAGGGATACGCAGTATTTT. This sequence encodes CASSFAGPRDTQYF.

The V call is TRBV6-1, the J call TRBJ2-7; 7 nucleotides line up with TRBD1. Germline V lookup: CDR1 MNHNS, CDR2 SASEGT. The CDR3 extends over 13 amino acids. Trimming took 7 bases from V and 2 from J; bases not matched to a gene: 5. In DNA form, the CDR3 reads TGTGCCAGCACCCCGGGACAGACCTACGAGCAGTACTTC. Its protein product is CASTPGQTYEQYF.

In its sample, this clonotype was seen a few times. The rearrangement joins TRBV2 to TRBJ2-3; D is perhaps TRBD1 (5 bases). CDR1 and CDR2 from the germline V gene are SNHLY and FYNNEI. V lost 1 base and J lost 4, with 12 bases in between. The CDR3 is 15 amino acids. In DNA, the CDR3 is TGTGCCAGCAGTGAAGAGGCAGGGTCGTCAGATACGCAGTATTTT. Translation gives CASSEEAGSSDTQYF.

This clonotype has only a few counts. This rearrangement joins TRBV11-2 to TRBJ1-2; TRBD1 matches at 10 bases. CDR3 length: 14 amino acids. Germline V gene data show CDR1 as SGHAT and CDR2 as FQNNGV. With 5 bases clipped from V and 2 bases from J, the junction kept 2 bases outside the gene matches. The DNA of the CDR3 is TGTGCCAGCAGCGAGGGACAGGGGAACTATGGCTACACCTTC. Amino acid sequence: CASSEGQGNYGYTF.

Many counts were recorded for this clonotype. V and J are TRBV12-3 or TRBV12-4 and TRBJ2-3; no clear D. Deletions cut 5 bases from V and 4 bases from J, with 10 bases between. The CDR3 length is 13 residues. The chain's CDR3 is CASSLQPSDTQYF. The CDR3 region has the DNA TGTGCCAGCAGTCTCCAACCCTCAGATACGCAGTATTTT.

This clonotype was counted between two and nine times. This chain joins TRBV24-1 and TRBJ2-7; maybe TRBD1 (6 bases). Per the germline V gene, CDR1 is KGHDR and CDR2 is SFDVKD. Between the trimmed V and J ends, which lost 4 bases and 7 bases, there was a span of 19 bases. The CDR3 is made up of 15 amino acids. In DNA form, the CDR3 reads TGTGCCACCAGTGACCATCACTCGAGGACAGAAGAGCAGTACTTC. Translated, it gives CATSDHHSRTEEQYF.

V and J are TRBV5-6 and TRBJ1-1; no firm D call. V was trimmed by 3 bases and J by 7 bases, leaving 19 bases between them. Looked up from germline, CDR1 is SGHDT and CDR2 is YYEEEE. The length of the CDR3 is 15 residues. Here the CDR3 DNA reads TGTGCCAGCAGCTCCCTTGCGTCGGCGGAGGGTGAAGCTTTCTTT. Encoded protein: CASSSLASAEGEAFF.

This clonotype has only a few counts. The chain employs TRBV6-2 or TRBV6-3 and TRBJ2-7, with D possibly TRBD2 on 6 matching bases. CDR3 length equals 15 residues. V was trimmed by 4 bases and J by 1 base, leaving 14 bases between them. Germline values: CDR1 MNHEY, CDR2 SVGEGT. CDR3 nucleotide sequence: TGTGCCAGCAGTTTTTTAGCGGAAAAGTCCTACGAGCAGTACTTC. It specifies CASSFLAEKSYEQYF.

CDR3 sequence reads: CSARWTSGSSRAPFF. Written as DNA, the CDR3 is TGCAGTGCGCGATGGACTAGCGGGAGTAGTAGGGCGCCGTTCTTC. The gene calls are TRBV20-1 and TRBJ2-1; 13 nucleotides line up with TRBD2. The CDR3 has 15 amino acids. V dropped 6 bases and J dropped 15; count of bases not matched to a gene: 17. Germline CDR1 reads DFQATT; CDR2 reads SNEGSKA (reference sequence).

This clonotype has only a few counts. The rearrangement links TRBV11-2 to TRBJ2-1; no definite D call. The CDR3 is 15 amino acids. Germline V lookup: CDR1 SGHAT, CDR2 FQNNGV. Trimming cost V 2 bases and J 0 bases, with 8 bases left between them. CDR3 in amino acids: CASSLTGYSYNEQFF. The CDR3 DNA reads TGTGCCAGCAGCTTAACGGGTTACTCCTACAATGAGCAGTTCTTC.

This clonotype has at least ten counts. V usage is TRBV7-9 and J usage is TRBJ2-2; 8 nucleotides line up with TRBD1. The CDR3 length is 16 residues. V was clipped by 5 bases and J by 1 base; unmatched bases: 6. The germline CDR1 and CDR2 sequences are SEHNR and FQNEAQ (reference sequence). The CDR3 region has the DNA TGTGCCAGCAGCAGACAAGGGACAGGGAACACCGGGGAGCTGTTTTTT. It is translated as CASSRQGTGNTGELFF.

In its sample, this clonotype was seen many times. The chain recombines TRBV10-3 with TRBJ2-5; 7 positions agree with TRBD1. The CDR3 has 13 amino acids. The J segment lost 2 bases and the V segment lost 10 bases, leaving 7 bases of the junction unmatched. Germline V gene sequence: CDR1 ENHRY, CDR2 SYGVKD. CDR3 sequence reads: CATVRGIQETQYF. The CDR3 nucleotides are TGTGCCACCGTCAGGGGGATTCAAGAGACCCAGTACTTC.

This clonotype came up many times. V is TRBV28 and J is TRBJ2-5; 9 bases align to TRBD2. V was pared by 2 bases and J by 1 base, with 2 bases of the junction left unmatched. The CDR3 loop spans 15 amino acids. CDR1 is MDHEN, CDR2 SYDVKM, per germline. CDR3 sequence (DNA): TGTGCCAGCAGTTTAGCTAGCGGGATCCAAGAGACCCAGTACTTC. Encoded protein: CASSLASGIQETQYF.

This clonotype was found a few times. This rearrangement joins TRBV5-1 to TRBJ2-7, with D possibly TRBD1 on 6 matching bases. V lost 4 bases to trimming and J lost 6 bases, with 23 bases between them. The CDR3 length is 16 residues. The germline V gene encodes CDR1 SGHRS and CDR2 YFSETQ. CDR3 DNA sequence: TGCGCCAGCAGCCCTGGTGTGGGGGTACAGGGAGTCGAGCAGTACTTC. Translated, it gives CASSPGVGVQGVEQYF.

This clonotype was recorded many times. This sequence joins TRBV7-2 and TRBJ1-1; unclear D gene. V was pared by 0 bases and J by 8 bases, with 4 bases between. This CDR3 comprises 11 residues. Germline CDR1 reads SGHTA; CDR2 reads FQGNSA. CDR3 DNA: TGTGCCAGCAGCTTAGCACTCGAAGCTTTCTTT. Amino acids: CASSLALEAFF.

The CDR3 loop is CASSSVSPPEQFF. Written as DNA, the CDR3 is TGTGCCAGCAGCTCCGTTTCACCCCCTGAGCAGTTCTTC. The chain has TRBV7-2 and TRBJ2-1; D gene uncertain. The CDR3 loop spans 13 amino acids. Trimming removed 4 bases from V and 9 bases from J, with 13 bases in between. Germline lookup yields CDR1 SGHTA and CDR2 FQGNSA.

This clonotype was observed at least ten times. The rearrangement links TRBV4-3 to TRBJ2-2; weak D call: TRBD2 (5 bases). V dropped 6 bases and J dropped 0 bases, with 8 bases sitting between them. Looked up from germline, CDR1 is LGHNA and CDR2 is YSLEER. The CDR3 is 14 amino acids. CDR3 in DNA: TGCGCCAGCAGGGAGCGGACGAACACCGGGGAGCTGTTTTTT. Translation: CASRERTNTGELFF.

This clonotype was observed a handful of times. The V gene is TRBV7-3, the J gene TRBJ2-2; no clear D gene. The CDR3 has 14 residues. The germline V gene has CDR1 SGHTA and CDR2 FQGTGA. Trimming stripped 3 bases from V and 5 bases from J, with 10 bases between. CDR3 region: CASSLGLSTGELFF. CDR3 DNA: TGTGCCAGCAGCTTGGGGTTATCGACCGGGGAGCTGTTTTTT.

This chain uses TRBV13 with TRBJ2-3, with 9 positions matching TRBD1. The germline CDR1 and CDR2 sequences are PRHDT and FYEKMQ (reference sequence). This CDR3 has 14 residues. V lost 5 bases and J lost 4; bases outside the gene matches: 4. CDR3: CASSPGTGPDTQYF. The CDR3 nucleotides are TGTGCCAGCAGCCCCGGGACAGGGCCAGATACGCAGTATTTT. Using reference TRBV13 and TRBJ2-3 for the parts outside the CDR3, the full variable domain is AAGVIQSPRHLIKEKRETATLKCYPIPRHDTVYWYQQGPGQDPQFLISFYEKMQSDKGSIPDRFSAQQFSDYHSELNMSSLELGDSALYFCASSPGTGPDTQYFGPGTRLTVL.

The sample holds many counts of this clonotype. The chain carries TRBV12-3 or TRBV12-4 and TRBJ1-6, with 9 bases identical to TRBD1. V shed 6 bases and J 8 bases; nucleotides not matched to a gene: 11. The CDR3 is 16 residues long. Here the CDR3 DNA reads TGTGCCAGCAGCCCGAATGGGGACAGGGAAGATTCACCCCTCCACTTT. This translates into CASSPNGDREDSPLHF.